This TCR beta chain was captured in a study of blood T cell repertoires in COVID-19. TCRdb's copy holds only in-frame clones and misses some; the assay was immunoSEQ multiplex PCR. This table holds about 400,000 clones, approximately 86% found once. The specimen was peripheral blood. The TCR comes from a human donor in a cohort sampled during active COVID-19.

In nucleotides, the CDR3 is TGTGCCAGCAGTTTATCCGCGACAGCCTCTGGAAACACCATATATTTT. Its translation is CASSLSATASGNTIYF. V usage is TRBV27 and J usage is TRBJ1-3, with D possibly TRBD1 on 5 matching bases. V was shortened by 0 bases and J by 0 bases, with 9 bases between the two germline ends. This CDR3 is built from 16 residues. CDR1 and CDR2 (germline): MNHEY, SMNVEV (reference sequence).